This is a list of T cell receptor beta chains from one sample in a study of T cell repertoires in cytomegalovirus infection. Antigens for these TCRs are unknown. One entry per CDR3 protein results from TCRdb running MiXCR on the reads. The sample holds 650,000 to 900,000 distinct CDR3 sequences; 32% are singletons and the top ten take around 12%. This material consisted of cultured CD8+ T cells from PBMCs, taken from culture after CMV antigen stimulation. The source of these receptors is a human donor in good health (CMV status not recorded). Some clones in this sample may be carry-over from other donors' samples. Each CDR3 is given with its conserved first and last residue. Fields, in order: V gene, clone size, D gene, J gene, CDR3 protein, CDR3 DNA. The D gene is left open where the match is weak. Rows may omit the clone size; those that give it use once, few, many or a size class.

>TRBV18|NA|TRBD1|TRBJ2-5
CASSPRDRGHETQYF
TGTGCCAGCTCACCAAGGGACAGGGGGCACGAGACCCAGTACTTC
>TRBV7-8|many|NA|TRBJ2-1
CASSKDGAKSREQFF
TGTGCCAGCAGCAAGGACGGAGCGAAGAGTCGTGAGCAGTTCTTC
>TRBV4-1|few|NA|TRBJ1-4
CASNGAANEKLFF
TGCGCCAGCAACGGGGCTGCTAATGAAAAACTGTTTTTT
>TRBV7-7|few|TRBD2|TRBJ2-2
CASSPGTRRTGELFF
TGTGCTAGCAGCCCAGGGACTAGGAGGACCGGGGAGCTGTTTTTT
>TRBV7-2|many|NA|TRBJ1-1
CASSFQGLQNTEAFF
TGTGCCAGCAGCTTTCAAGGGCTACAGAACACTGAAGCTTTCTTT
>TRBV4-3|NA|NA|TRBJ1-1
CASSQFPSTEAFF
TGCGCCAGCAGCCAATTTCCCAGCACTGAAGCTTTCTTT
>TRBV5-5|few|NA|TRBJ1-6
CASSLVAGVGNSPLHF
TGTGCCAGCAGCTTGGTGGCTGGGGTTGGTAATTCACCCCTCCACTTT
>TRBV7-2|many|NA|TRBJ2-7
CASSSTGGSYEQYF
TGTGCCAGCAGCTCGACCGGGGGCTCCTACGAGCAGTACTTC
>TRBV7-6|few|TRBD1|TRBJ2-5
CASSLKTGWQETQYF
TGTGCCAGCAGCTTAAAGACAGGGTGGCAAGAGACCCAGTACTTC
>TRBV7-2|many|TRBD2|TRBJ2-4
CASSSVGLGGTKNIQYF
TGTGCCAGCAGCTCCGTTGGTTTGGGGGGGACCAAAAACATTCAGTACTTC
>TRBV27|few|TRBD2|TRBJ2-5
CASSLRLSGGAQETQYF
TGTGCCAGCAGTTTAAGGCTTAGCGGGGGGGCCCAAGAGACCCAGTACTTC
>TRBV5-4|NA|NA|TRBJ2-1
CASTPEQTYNEQFF
TGTGCCAGCACGCCCGAACAGACCTACAATGAGCAGTTCTTC
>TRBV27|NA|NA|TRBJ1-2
CASSLSSPLRYGYTF
TGTGCCAGCAGTTTATCGTCCCCCCTCCGCTATGGCTACACCTTC
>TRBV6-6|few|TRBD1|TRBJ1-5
CASSYYRGLNSNQPQHF
TGTGCCAGCAGTTACTACAGGGGGCTCAATAGCAATCAGCCCCAGCATTTT
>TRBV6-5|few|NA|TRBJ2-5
CASSYSVGEQETQYF
TGTGCCAGCAGTTACTCGGTAGGAGAACAAGAGACCCAGTACTTC
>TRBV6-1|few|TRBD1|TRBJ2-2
CASSSGQGAPTGELFF
TGTGCCAGCAGTTCCGGACAGGGGGCGCCCACCGGGGAGCTGTTTTTT
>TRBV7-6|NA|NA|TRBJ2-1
CASSPKMIPYNEQFF
TGTGCCAGCAGCCCCAAGATGATTCCCTACAATGAGCAGTTCTTC
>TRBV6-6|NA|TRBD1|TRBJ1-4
CASRQGINEKLFF
TGTGCCAGCAGACAGGGGATTAATGAAAAACTGTTTTTT
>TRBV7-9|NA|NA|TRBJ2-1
CASSPSSGEYYNEQFF
TGTGCCAGCAGCCCAAGTAGTGGCGAATACTACAATGAGCAGTTCTTC
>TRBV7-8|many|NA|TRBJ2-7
CASSLALGTHRYQYF
TGTGCCAGCAGCTTAGCGTTAGGGACCCATAGGTACCAGTACTTC
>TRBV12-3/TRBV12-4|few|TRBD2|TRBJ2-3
CASSYVLAGEADTQYF
TGTGCCAGCAGTTACGTTCTAGCGGGGGAGGCAGATACGCAGTATTTT
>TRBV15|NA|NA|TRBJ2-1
CATSRQGGNEQFF
TGTGCCACCAGTCGACAGGGAGGCAATGAGCAGTTCTTC
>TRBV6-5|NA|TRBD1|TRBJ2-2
CASRPDRGQWAGELFF
TGTGCCAGCAGACCGGACAGGGGGCAATGGGCCGGGGAGCTGTTTTTT
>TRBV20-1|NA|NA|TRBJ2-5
CSARVDDWKTQYF
TGCAGTGCTAGGGTGGACGATTGGAAGACCCAGTACTTC
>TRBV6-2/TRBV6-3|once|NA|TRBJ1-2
CASSYLEGYGYTF
TGTGCCAGCAGTTACTTGGAAGGCTATGGCTACACCTTC
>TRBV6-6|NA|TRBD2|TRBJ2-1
CASSYSGLAGPDEQFF
TGTGCCAGCAGTTACTCCGGACTAGCGGGGCCCGATGAGCAGTTCTTC
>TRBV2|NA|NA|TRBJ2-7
CASSGNRVFSSYEQYF
TGTGCCAGCAGTGGAAACAGGGTTTTCAGCTCCTACGAGCAGTACTTC
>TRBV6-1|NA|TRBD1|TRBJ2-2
CASSGWDRGPDGELFF
TGTGCCAGCAGTGGGTGGGACAGGGGGCCGGACGGGGAGCTGTTTTTT
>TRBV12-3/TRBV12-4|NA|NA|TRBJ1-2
CASSLRSGSYGYTF
TGTGCCAGCAGTTTAAGGTCAGGGAGCTATGGCTACACCTTC
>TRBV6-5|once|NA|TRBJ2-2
CASSYSWGTNTGELFF
TGTGCCAGCAGTTACTCGTGGGGAACGAACACCGGGGAGCTGTTTTTT
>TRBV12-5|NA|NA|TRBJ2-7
CASGRGPSQQHRTYEQYF
TGTGCTAGTGGCCGGGGGCCCAGCCAACAGCACCGGACGTACGAGCAGTACTTC
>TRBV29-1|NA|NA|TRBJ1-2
CSVGPSGGGYYGYTF
TGCAGCGTTGGCCCCTCAGGTGGGGGATACTATGGCTACACCTTC
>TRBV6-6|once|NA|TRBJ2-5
CASSYSVLPQETQYF
TGTGCCAGCAGTTACTCGGTTCTCCCCCAAGAGACCCAGTACTTC
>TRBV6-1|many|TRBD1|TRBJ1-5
CASSRQGKNQPQHF
TGTGCCAGCAGTCGACAGGGGAAGAATCAGCCCCAGCATTTT
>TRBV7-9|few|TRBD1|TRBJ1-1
CASTDRGTPWAFF
TGTGCCAGCACCGACAGGGGAACCCCCTGGGCTTTCTTT
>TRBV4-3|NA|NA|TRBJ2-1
CASSQEGQYNEQFF
TGCGCCAGCAGCCAAGAAGGGCAGTACAATGAGCAGTTCTTC
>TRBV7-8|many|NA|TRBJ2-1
CASSPVVQFF
TGTGCCAGCAGCCCTGTGGTGCAGTTCTTC
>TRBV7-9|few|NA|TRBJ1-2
CASSPWAGGDGYTF
TGTGCCAGCAGTCCCTGGGCGGGAGGGGATGGCTACACCTTC
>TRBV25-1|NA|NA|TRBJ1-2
CASSGTRTVYGYTF
TGTGCCAGCAGTGGCACCCGGACAGTCTATGGCTACACCTTC
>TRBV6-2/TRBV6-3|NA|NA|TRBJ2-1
CASSYLIDTLGGNEQFF
TGTGCCAGCAGTTACCTAATAGACACCCTCGGGGGCAATGAGCAGTTCTTC
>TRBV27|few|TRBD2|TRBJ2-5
CASSVLAGGRETQYF
TGTGCCAGCAGTGTCCTAGCGGGGGGGCGGGAGACCCAGTACTTC
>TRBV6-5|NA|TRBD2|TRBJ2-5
CASSSPPRGDQETQYF
TGTGCCAGCAGTTCCCCCCCGCGGGGGGATCAAGAGACCCAGTACTTC
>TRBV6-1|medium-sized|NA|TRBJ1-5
CASTEAGSPNGQPQHF
TGTGCCAGCACCGAAGCCGGCAGCCCCAATGGTCAGCCCCAGCATTTT
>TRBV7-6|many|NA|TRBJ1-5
CASSLGGPDQPQHF
TGTGCCAGCAGCCTGGGGGGGCCGGATCAGCCCCAGCATTTT
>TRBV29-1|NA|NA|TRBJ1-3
CSAVDTGNTIYF
TGCAGCGCCGTCGATACTGGAAACACCATATATTTT
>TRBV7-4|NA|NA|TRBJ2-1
CASSSASPPSYEQFF
TGTGCCAGCAGCTCTGCTTCCCCTCCCTCGTATGAGCAGTTCTTC
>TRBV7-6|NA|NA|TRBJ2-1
CASSAEGSNEQFF
TGTGCCAGCAGCGCTGAGGGCTCCAATGAGCAGTTCTTC
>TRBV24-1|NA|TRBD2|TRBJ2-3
CATSDPDSGGRSTDTQYF
TGTGCCACCAGTGATCCTGATAGCGGGGGGCGTAGCACAGATACGCAGTATTTT
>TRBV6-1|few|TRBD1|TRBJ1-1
CASTEGQGLNTEAFF
TGTGCCAGCACCGAGGGACAGGGACTTAACACTGAAGCTTTCTTT
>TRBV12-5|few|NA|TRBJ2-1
CASGFAGDPYNEQFF
TGTGCTAGTGGTTTTGCAGGGGACCCCTACAATGAGCAGTTCTTC
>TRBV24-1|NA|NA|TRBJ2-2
CATSEGGLGTNTGELFF
TGTGCCACCAGTGAGGGGGGCTTGGGTACGAACACCGGGGAGCTGTTTTTT
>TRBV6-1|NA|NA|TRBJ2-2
CASSPRPYTGELLF
TGTGCCAGCAGCCCCCGGCCCTACACCGGGGAGCTGCTTTTT
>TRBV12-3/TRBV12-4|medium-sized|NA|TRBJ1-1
CASSQTATTEAFF
TGTGCCAGCAGCCAAACAGCAACCACTGAAGCTTTCTTT
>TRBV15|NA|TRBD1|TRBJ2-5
CATSPGQWEETQYF
TGTGCCACCAGTCCGGGACAGTGGGAAGAGACCCAGTACTTC
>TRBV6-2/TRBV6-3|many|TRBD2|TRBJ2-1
CASSRSPGTSGGPSYNEQFF
TGTGCCAGCAGTCGATCGCCCGGGACTAGCGGGGGGCCAAGCTACAATGAGCAGTTCTTC